Below, 27 T cell receptor beta chains from the same sample are listed, as sequenced in a study of CD8 T cells in Susac syndrome. The RNA input was 0.5 to 1 ug, and it was reverse transcribed with random hexamers. From the immunoSEQ multiplex PCR reads, TCRdb called clonotypes with MiXCR, one entry per CDR3 protein. The sample includes about 130,000 distinct CDR3 sequences, approximately 93% of them seen just once. Material for sequencing was CD8+ T cells from PBMCs. The receptors originated from a human donor with multiple sclerosis.

V usage is TRBV21-1 and J usage is TRBJ2-2. TRBV21-1 corresponds to a pseudogene. This CDR3 comprises 13 residues. The CDR3 nucleotides are TGTGCCAGCAGCAAAACGGCAGGCGGGGAGCTGTTTTTT. Translating it yields CASSKTAGGELFF.

The chain uses TRBV27 and TRBJ2-2, with TRBD2 identical over 15 bases. This CDR3 is 18 amino acids long. The J segment lost 4 bases and the V segment lost 4 bases, leaving 7 bases of the junction unmatched. CDR1 MNHEY and CDR2 SMNVEV come from the germline V gene (reference sequence). The CDR3 DNA is TGTGCCAGCAGTTCCTGGACTAGCGGGGGGGAGGTCACCGGGGAGCTGTTTTTT. As protein: CASSSWTSGGEVTGELFF.

The rearrangement links TRBV5-1 to TRBJ1-1; 12 bases are shared with TRBD1. The V gene's germline CDR1 is SGHRS and CDR2 YFSETQ. This CDR3 is 16 amino acids long. V shed 3 bases and J 0 bases; nucleotides not matched to a gene: 3. CDR3 amino acids: CASSYGTGGLNTEAFF. In DNA form, the CDR3 reads TGCGCCAGCAGCTACGGGACAGGGGGCCTGAACACTGAAGCTTTCTTT.

V usage is TRBV7-2 and J usage is TRBJ1-2, with 12 bases lining up with TRBD1. Germline V gene lookup returns CDR1 SGHTA and CDR2 FQGNSA. V shed 1 base, J shed 7 bases, and the junction held 7 bases outside the gene matches. The CDR3 spans 16 residues. In nucleotides, the CDR3 is TGTGCCAGCAGCTTAGTATGGGACAGGGGGCCGAGTGGCTACACCTTC. Translation: CASSLVWDRGPSGYTF.

This clonotype was seen only a few times. The rearrangement uses TRBV19 and TRBJ2-3; 11 nucleotides align to TRBD2. The V gene's germline CDR1 is LNHDA and CDR2 SQIVND (reference sequence). The CDR3 has 15 amino acids. V lost 3 bases and J lost 2; bases outside the gene matches: 1. CDR3 protein: CASSMGLADTDTQYF. CDR3 nucleotides: TGTGCCAGTAGTATGGGACTAGCGGACACAGATACGCAGTATTTT.

The chain has TRBV4-2 and TRBJ2-6; no reliable D call. This CDR3 spans 16 amino acids. CDR1 and CDR2 from the germline V gene are LGHNA and YNFKEQ. Trimming stripped 4 bases from V and 2 bases from J, with 12 bases between. CDR3 region: CASSRRAEPGANVLTF. In DNA, the CDR3 is TGTGCCAGCAGCCGACGTGCAGAGCCTGGGGCCAACGTCCTGACTTTC.

Only a few counts were recorded for this clonotype. The chain links TRBV24-1 to TRBJ1-1; D not certain. Trimming took 3 bases from V and 5 from J, leaving 6 bases between them. CDR3 length equals 12 residues. Germline V gene lookup returns CDR1 KGHDR and CDR2 SFDVKD. Here the CDR3 reads CATSDEQTEAFF. The CDR3 region has the DNA TGTGCCACCAGTGATGAACAGACTGAAGCTTTCTTT.

This clonotype was detected once. V usage is TRBV6-2 or TRBV6-3 and J usage is TRBJ2-2; TRBD2 is a possible D gene (6 bases). Per the germline V gene, CDR1 is MNHEY and CDR2 is SVGEGT. The V end lost 8 bases, the J end lost 4 bases, and 11 bases lay between the germline ends. The CDR3 has 13 amino acids. The CDR3 DNA follows: TGTGCCAGCGAGGCGCGGGGCACCGGGGAGCTGTTTTTT. Amino acid sequence: CASEARGTGELFF.

This chain's CDR3 is CASSRGQGANTIYF. CDR3 DNA: TGCGCCAGCAGCCGGGGACAGGGAGCTAACACCATATATTTT. This chain joins TRBV4-1 and TRBJ1-3; 9 bases align to TRBD1. Germline V CDR1 and CDR2: MGHRA, YSYEKL. The CDR3 loop spans 14 amino acids. The V segment lost 4 bases and the J segment 7 bases; nucleotides outside the gene matches: 5.

The chain recombines TRBV4-1 with TRBJ2-1; 9 bases are a match to TRBD2. J was trimmed by 5 bases and V by 0 bases; bases with no gene match: 5. The germline gives CDR1 MGHRA, CDR2 YSYEKL. The CDR3 length is 16 residues. The CDR3 coding sequence is TGCGCCAGCAGCCAAGATTCGACTAGCGGACACAATGAGCAGTTCTTC. Its protein is CASSQDSTSGHNEQFF.

The chain carries TRBV18 and TRBJ1-5, with a tentative D call TRBD1 (5 bases). This CDR3 is built from 17 residues. The V end was cut by 0 bases, the J end by 0 bases, with 12 bases between. CDR1 and CDR2 from the germline V gene are KGHSH and LQKENI. CDR3 DNA: TGTGCCAGCTCACCACCGGCGGCAGGGTATAGCAATCAGCCCCAGCATTTT. As protein: CASSPPAAGYSNQPQHF.

The chain employs TRBV7-9 and TRBJ1-3; 10 bases align to TRBD1. With V trimmed by 4 bases and J by 4 bases, 10 bases remained unmatched. CDR1 is SEHNR, CDR2 FQNEAQ, per germline (reference sequence). There are 17 residues in the CDR3. CDR3 coding DNA: TGTGCCAGCAGCTCCAGCAAGACAGGGGGCGCGGGAAACACCATATATTTT. Translating gives CASSSSKTGGAGNTIYF.

This chain links TRBV7-6 with TRBJ2-6, with unresolved D. The CDR3 has 17 residues. Germline loops: CDR1 SGHVS, CDR2 FNYEAQ. The V gene lost 1 base and the J gene lost 2 bases, with 12 bases spanning the gap. The CDR3: CASSLDRRWAGANVLTF. CDR3 nucleotide sequence: TGTGCCAGCAGCTTAGACAGACGTTGGGCTGGGGCCAACGTCCTGACTTTC.

The J gene is TRBJ2-5, the V gene TRBV25-1; 7 bases match TRBD1. CDR1 and CDR2 (germline): MGHDK, SYGVNS. Losses at the gene ends were 5 bases for V and 3 bases for J; bases not matched to a gene: 9. The CDR3 covers 15 residues. The CDR3 protein is CASSQRYRGEETQYF. The CDR3 nucleotides are TGTGCCAGCAGTCAACGATACAGGGGAGAAGAGACCCAGTACTTC.

The rearrangement links TRBV19 to TRBJ2-3; 9 bases line up with TRBD2. Germline CDR1 reads LNHDA; CDR2 reads SQIVND (reference sequence). V gave up 4 bases and J gave up 5 bases; unmatched junction bases: 7. This CDR3 is built from 15 residues. The CDR3 region has the DNA TGTGCCAGTAGTAGAGCGGGAGGAGAGAGAGATACGCAGTATTTT. Amino acids: CASSRAGGERDTQYF.

V gene TRBV11-2 combines with J gene TRBJ2-7; perhaps TRBD2 as D (5 bases). V lost 5 bases and J lost 7, with 15 bases in between. CDR1 is SGHAT, CDR2 FQNNGV, per germline. The CDR3 extends over 13 amino acids. In DNA form, the CDR3 reads TGTGCCAGCAGCACCCCGACGAGGGTTGAGCAGTACTTC. This codes for CASSTPTRVEQYF.

The CDR3, as DNA: TGTGCCAGTAGTACGGCGCTAGCGGCGACCTACGAGCAGTACTTC. The encoded protein is CASSTALAATYEQYF. The chain recombines TRBV19 with TRBJ2-7, with 7 bases aligning to TRBD2. J gave up 2 bases and V 4 bases, and 8 bases lay outside the gene matches. Germline CDR1 is LNHDA and CDR2 is SQIVND (reference sequence). This CDR3 has 15 residues.

The chain combines TRBV29-1 with TRBJ2-1; 11 bases are a match to TRBD2. With V trimmed by 7 bases and J by 2 bases, 10 bases remained unmatched. This CDR3 contains 16 residues. Germline V CDR1 and CDR2: SQVTM, ANQGSEA. CDR3 sequence (DNA): TGCAGCGCCTTCCCTAGCGGGGGGCAAGCCTACAATGAGCAGTTCTTC. This translates into CSAFPSGGQAYNEQFF.

The gene calls are TRBV6-2 or TRBV6-3 and TRBJ2-3; the D gene is possibly TRBD2 (7 bases). From germline, CDR1 is MNHEY and CDR2 SVGEGT. CDR3 length equals 15 residues. V dropped 1 base and J dropped 6 bases, with 14 bases sitting between them. CDR3 in amino acids: CASSYLRGGRDTQYF. CDR3 nucleotides: TGTGCCAGCAGTTACTTGAGGGGGGGCAGGGATACGCAGTATTTT.

There are a few counts of this clonotype. The chain employs TRBV7-9 and TRBJ1-2; D is unresolved. There are 12 residues in the CDR3. Trimming shortened V by 5 bases and J by 3 bases, and 7 bases separated the two germline ends. Germline CDR1 and CDR2: SEHNR and FQNEAQ (reference sequence). In DNA form, the CDR3 reads TGTGCCAGCAGCCGGGATTACTATGGCTACACCTTC. Encoded protein: CASSRDYYGYTF.

V is TRBV25-1 and J is TRBJ2-1; no firm D call. Germline values: CDR1 MGHDK, CDR2 SYGVNS. Trimming removed 3 bases at V and 4 bases at J, with 1 base between. This CDR3 contains 11 residues. CDR3 sequence reads: CASSEYNEQFF. The CDR3 DNA reads as TGTGCCAGCAGTGAGTACAATGAGCAGTTCTTC. The whole variable domain, filled in from reference TRBV25-1 and TRBJ2-1, reads EADIYQTPRYLVIGTGKKITLECSQTMGHDKMYWYQQDPGMELHLIHYSYGVNSTEKGDLSSESTVSRIRTEHFPLTLESARPSHTSQYLCASSEYNEQFFGPGTRLTVL.

The V and J genes are TRBV20-1 and TRBJ2-7, with D tentatively TRBD1 (6 bases). The length of the CDR3 is 14 residues. Trimming shortened V by 5 bases and J by 3 bases, and 17 bases separated the two germline ends. Germline values: CDR1 DFQATT, CDR2 SNEGSKA (reference sequence). The CDR3 bases are TGCAGTGCTGGGTCTTGGGACACCAACTACGAGCAGTACTTC. Translating gives CSAGSWDTNYEQYF.

The chain joins TRBV20-1 to TRBJ1-5; tentative D call: TRBD1 (6 bases). The CDR3 is made up of 17 amino acids. Trimming removed 3 bases from V and 5 bases from J, with 23 bases in between. Germline V gives CDR1 DFQATT, CDR2 SNEGSKA (reference sequence). The CDR3 spells CSARGGHVGFGDQPQHF. The CDR3 DNA reads TGCAGTGCTAGGGGGGGGCATGTGGGGTTTGGGGATCAGCCCCAGCATTTT.

This clonotype occurred once. The J gene is TRBJ1-5, the V gene TRBV2, with 8 bases that match TRBD1. The CDR3 length is 15 residues. The ends lost 5 bases at V and 3 bases at J; junction bases unmatched: 6. Per germline, CDR1 SNHLY and CDR2 FYNNEI. CDR3 coding DNA: TGTGCCAGCAGTCTATGGACAGGGTACAATCAGCCCCAGCATTTT. Translating it yields CASSLWTGYNQPQHF. The full variable domain, completed using reference TRBV2 and TRBJ1-5, is EPEVTQTPSHQVTQMGQEVILRCVPISNHLYFYWYRQILGQKVEFLVSFYNNEISEKSEIFDDQFSVERPDGSNFTLKIRSTKLEDSAMYFCASSLWTGYNQPQHFGDGTRLSIL.

The CDR3 loop is CASSLAGVSSHEQYV. CDR3 coding DNA: TGTGCCAGCAGCTTGGCCGGTGTTAGTAGTCACGAGCAGTACGTC. The chain links TRBV5-6 to TRBJ2-7; no reliable D call. This CDR3 has 15 amino acids. CDR1 SGHDT and CDR2 YYEEEE come from the germline V gene. V was clipped by 0 bases and J by 5 bases, with 15 bases between them.

The chain links TRBV27 to TRBJ1-1, with 11 bases fitting TRBD1. Germline CDR1 reads MNHEY; CDR2 reads SMNVEV (reference sequence). The length of the CDR3 is 16 residues. V was clipped by 3 bases and J by 7 bases; unmatched bases: 10. The CDR3 here is CASSFGTGGLGNEAFF. CDR3 bases: TGTGCCAGCAGTTTTGGGACAGGGGGTTTGGGGAATGAAGCTTTCTTT.

The chain combines TRBV2 with TRBJ1-4; a possible D gene is TRBD1 (6 bases). Deletions cut 6 bases from V and 7 bases from J, with 21 bases between. This CDR3 has 16 residues. CDR1 SNHLY and CDR2 FYNNEI come from the germline V gene. CDR3 sequence (DNA): TGTGCCAGCAGACCCAGGACCAGGGGCGCCCGTGAAAAACTGTTTTTT. Amino acid sequence: CASRPRTRGAREKLFF.